Each of the 23 T cell receptor beta chains below was sequenced from the same sample in a study of identical twins. TCRdb re-analysed the 5' RACE reads in MiXCR, keeping a single row per CDR3 protein. The data show 400,000 to 500,000 distinct CDR3 sequences, more than 13% seen once. In addition, the sample was reused for a study of yellow fever vaccine responses in identical twins.

The sequenced material came from CD4+ T cells sorted from blood. The receptor source for this set is a woman younger than 30 in good health.

This clonotype turned up a few times. This sequence joins TRBV20-1 and TRBJ2-3, with TRBD2 identical over 12 bases. J gave up 2 bases and V 6 bases, and 9 bases lay outside the gene matches. CDR1 is DFQATT, CDR2 SNEGSKA, per germline (reference sequence). This CDR3 is built from 16 residues. The CDR3 region has the DNA TGCAGTGCCCTCGGGACTAGCGGGCGATACACAGATACGCAGTATTTT. This translates into CSALGTSGRYTDTQYF.

This clonotype was counted only a few times. The rearrangement uses TRBV18 and TRBJ2-1; perhaps D is TRBD1 or TRBD2 (5 bases each). Looked up from germline, CDR1 is KGHSH and CDR2 is LQKENI. V lost 3 bases and J 5 bases, leaving 17 bases between the germline ends. This CDR3 contains 16 residues. The CDR3 DNA reads as TGTGCCAGCTCACCCCCGGGGCGGAAGATCGACAATGAGCAGTTCTTC. It codes for CASSPPGRKIDNEQFF.

This chain connects TRBV21-1 to TRBJ2-3; the table's D call TRBD1 went unverified against the DNA. TRBV21-1 is a pseudogene segment. The CDR3 is 24 residues long. CDR3 DNA sequence: TGTGCCAGCAGCAAAGAAGCCAGAGGGGCCGGAAGGGTTCGAGTCTGTGAGGTCACAGATACGCAGTATTTT. Residues: CASSKEARGAGRVRVCEVTDTQYF.

J is TRBJ2-3 and V is TRBV29-1; maybe TRBD1 (6 bases). Germline V gives CDR1 SQVTM, CDR2 ANQGSEA. The ends were cut back, 8 bases at V and 2 bases at J, with 11 bases in the middle. The CDR3 is 12 amino acids. The CDR3 reads CSIRDNTDTQYF. The CDR3 region has the DNA TGCAGCATCCGGGACAACACAGATACGCAGTATTTT.

This clonotype has a handful of counts. This chain joins TRBV28 and TRBJ1-1, with a weak D call TRBD1 (6 bases). From germline, CDR1 is MDHEN and CDR2 SYDVKM. CDR3 length: 12 residues. Trimming shortened V by 8 bases and J by 3 bases, and 10 bases separated the two germline ends. As DNA, the CDR3 is TGTGCCAGCGGGGGCCCCCACACTGAAGCTTTCTTT. Translated, it gives CASGGPHTEAFF.

The sample holds a few counts of this clonotype. The gene calls are TRBV28 and TRBJ2-7; a weak D match, TRBD1 (7 bases). Germline CDR1 is MDHEN and CDR2 is SYDVKM. CDR3 length: 16 residues. V gave up 7 bases and J gave up 5 bases, with 24 bases separating them. Here the CDR3 reads CASTSPLSTGRHEQYF. The CDR3 DNA reads as TGTGCCAGCACCTCCCCCCTTTCGACAGGGAGGCACGAGCAGTACTTC.

This clonotype appeared a few times. This chain links TRBV6-2 or TRBV6-3 with TRBJ2-5; the D gene could be TRBD1 or TRBD2 (5 bases each). CDR3 length equals 15 residues. From germline, CDR1 is MNHEY and CDR2 SVGEGT. Between the trimmed V and J ends, which lost 4 bases and 5 bases, there was a span of 17 bases. The DNA of the CDR3 is TGTGCCAGCAGTTCGGGGCCCTCCAGGGAGGAGACCCAGTACTTC. As protein: CASSSGPSREETQYF.

This chain connects TRBV29-1 to TRBJ1-1; D uncertain. Germline values: CDR1 SQVTM, CDR2 ANQGSEA. The V and J ends lost 1 base and 0 bases respectively, with 6 bases between them. The CDR3 has 13 residues. CDR3 residues: CSVEVLMNTEAFF. CDR3 DNA sequence: TGCAGCGTTGAAGTATTGATGAACACTGAAGCTTTCTTT.

There are many counts of this clonotype. This CDR3 reads CAISEQGAEQPQHF. The CDR3 nucleotides are TGTGCCATCAGTGAACAGGGGGCCGAGCAGCCCCAGCATTTT. This chain links TRBV10-3 with TRBJ1-5, with 9 nucleotides matching TRBD1. Unmatched junction bases numbered 4, after V lost 3 bases and J lost 7 bases. The CDR3 runs to 14 residues. CDR1 ENHRY and CDR2 SYGVKD come from the germline V gene.

The table lists this clonotype with many counts. This sequence joins TRBV24-1 and TRBJ2-7; TRBD1 aligns across 9 bases. The CDR3 is 15 residues long. Unmatched junction bases numbered 10, after V lost 4 bases and J lost 7 bases. In germline, CDR1 is KGHDR, CDR2 SFDVKD. Written as DNA, the CDR3 is TGTGCCACCAGTGACCGGACAGGGGCTGTGGGGGAGCAGTACTTC. Translating it yields CATSDRTGAVGEQYF.

This clonotype has more than one count but fewer than ten. The chain carries TRBV12-3 or TRBV12-4 and TRBJ2-7; 11 bases agree with TRBD2. CDR3 size: 15 residues. With 5 bases clipped from V and 3 bases from J, the junction kept 6 bases outside the gene matches. CDR3 nucleotide sequence: TGTGCCAGCAGTATCACTAGCGGGAGCGGCTACGAGCAGTACTTC. This sequence encodes CASSITSGSGYEQYF.

This clonotype was detected a few times. The chain joins TRBV6-5 to TRBJ2-3, with 7 nucleotides matching TRBD2. With V trimmed by 2 bases and J by 1 base, 3 bases remained unmatched. CDR3 length: 15 amino acids. Per the germline V gene, CDR1 is MNHEY and CDR2 is SVGAGI. In DNA form, the CDR3 reads TGTGCCAGCAGTTACGGTGCGGGAGGCACAGATACGCAGTATTTT. It yields the protein CASSYGAGGTDTQYF.

This clonotype was observed a handful of times. The V and J genes are TRBV28 and TRBJ2-3; 9 bases are a match to TRBD1. Germline CDR1 and CDR2: MDHEN and SYDVKM. Losses at the gene ends were 4 bases for V and 2 bases for J; bases not matched to a gene: 7. The CDR3 spans 16 residues. The CDR3 loop reads CASSSAGQGNTDTQYF. CDR3 nucleotide sequence: TGTGCCAGCAGTTCCGCCGGACAGGGGAACACAGATACGCAGTATTTT.

This chain uses TRBV20-1 with TRBJ2-1, with TRBD1 as a possible D gene (6 bases). Trimming left V 2 bases short and J 11 bases short, with 13 bases between. The CDR3 sequence is 12 residues long. Germline V CDR1 and CDR2: DFQATT, SNEGSKA (reference sequence). The CDR3 DNA reads as TGCAGTGCTAGACTTATCACAGGGAAGCAGTTCTTC. Its translation is CSARLITGKQFF.

A few counts support this clonotype. The V gene is TRBV10-3, the J gene TRBJ2-5, with a weak D call TRBD2 (5 bases). V was cut by 4 bases and J by 4 bases, with 10 bases left in between. Germline-derived CDR1 and CDR2 are ENHRY and SYGVKD. CDR3 size: 13 residues. The CDR3, as DNA: TGTGCCATCAGTGCAAGCGGCGTAGAGACCCAGTACTTC. The encoded protein is CAISASGVETQYF.

This sequence joins TRBV20-1 and TRBJ1-5; D is unresolved. V lost 3 bases and J lost 0, with 12 bases in between. Germline loops: CDR1 DFQATT, CDR2 SNEGSKA (reference sequence). This CDR3 is 15 amino acids long. CDR3 amino acids: CSASPSDYSNQPQHF. Written as DNA, the CDR3 is TGCAGTGCTAGTCCTTCCGACTATAGCAATCAGCCCCAGCATTTT.

The V call is TRBV7-6, the J call TRBJ2-7; D gene unclear. Germline CDR1 and CDR2: SGHVS and FNYEAQ. The length of the CDR3 is 13 residues. Trimming removed 4 bases at V and 2 bases at J, with 9 bases between. CDR3 DNA: TGTGCCAGCAGCTCTCCGGCGACCTACGAGCAGTACTTC. It encodes CASSSPATYEQYF.

The genes are TRBV6-1 and TRBJ1-1; 9 bases line up with TRBD1. CDR1 is MNHNS and CDR2 is SASEGT in the germline V gene. The V gene end was trimmed by 5 bases and the J gene end by 1 base; junction bases not matched to a gene: 5. CDR3 length equals 15 residues. The CDR3 region has the DNA TGTGCCAGCAGTCTGTGGACAGGGGAGAACACTGAAGCTTTCTTT. It codes for CASSLWTGENTEAFF.

The CDR3 region is CASSLMTSRRAILSYEQYF. CDR3 bases: TGTGCCAGCAGCCTAATGACTAGCAGGAGGGCCATACTTTCCTACGAGCAGTACTTC. The rearrangement links TRBV4-2 to TRBJ2-7, with 7 bases matching TRBD2. CDR3 length equals 19 residues. Germline values: CDR1 LGHNA, CDR2 YNFKEQ. Trimming at V came to 4 bases and at J to 1 base, leaving 19 bases not matched to a gene.

This clonotype was counted only a few times. The chain combines TRBV29-1 with TRBJ1-2; D unresolved. The CDR3 has 11 residues. Germline-derived CDR1 and CDR2 are SQVTM and ANQGSEA. The V end lost 5 bases, the J end lost 4 bases, and 8 bases lay between the germline ends. The CDR3 is CSVQEAYGYTF. The CDR3 nucleotides read TGCAGCGTTCAGGAGGCCTATGGCTACACCTTC.

In its sample, this clonotype was seen a few times. The genes are TRBV9 and TRBJ2-5; D perhaps matches TRBD1 (7 bases). Per germline, CDR1 SGDLS and CDR2 YYNGEE. CDR3 length: 15 residues. V was shortened by 0 bases and J by 6 bases, with 15 bases between the two germline ends. The CDR3 region has the DNA TGTGCCAGCAGCGTAGATGGAGGGGGCACGAAGACCCAGTACTTC. This translates into CASSVDGGGTKTQYF.

This clonotype was counted ten times or more. The chain uses TRBV4-3 and TRBJ2-1; 7 positions agree with TRBD2. Trimming at V came to 6 bases and at J to 9 bases, leaving 14 bases not matched to a gene. The CDR3 contains 15 residues. Germline V gene sequence: CDR1 LGHNA, CDR2 YSLEER. Here the CDR3 DNA reads TGCGCCAGCAGACAGGTGGAGGCGGGAGATAGTGAGCAGTTCTTC. Residues: CASRQVEAGDSEQFF.

In its sample, this clonotype was seen many times. This chain connects TRBV29-1 to TRBJ2-7; TRBD2 matches at 11 bases. Trimming removed 7 bases from V and 6 bases from J; junction bases left unmatched: 14. The CDR3 sequence is 15 residues long. Germline CDR1 is SQVTM and CDR2 is ANQGSEA. DNA for the CDR3: TGCAGCGGCCGGATGACTAGCGGGATGTCGGGCGAGCAGTACTTC. This translates into CSGRMTSGMSGEQYF.